The 28 T cell receptor beta chains reported below all come from one sample, sequenced in a study of T cell repertoires in ileal Crohn's disease. The assay was immunoSEQ multiplex PCR, and TCRdb's table has in-frame clones only and misses some. Of 9,000 to 13,000 clones in the sample, about 80% were seen once. Documented time point: neoterminal ileum biopsy at postoperative endoscopy, about 6 months after surgery. The sequenced sample was ileal tissue. The receptors were gathered from an adult with Crohn's disease.

This clone has just a few counts. The chain is built from TRBV18 and TRBJ2-7; 7 bases agree with TRBD1. V was clipped by 5 bases and J by 4 bases; unmatched bases: 11. The CDR3 totals 15 residues. Germline V gene lookup returns CDR1 KGHSH and CDR2 LQKENI. CDR3 sequence: CASSATPGQLYEQYF. CDR3 coding DNA: TGTGCCAGCTCAGCGACGCCGGGACAGCTTTACGAGCAGTACTTC.

The chain employs TRBV7-6 and TRBJ2-5, with D tentatively TRBD2 (6 bases). Trimming cost V 5 bases and J 5 bases, with 15 bases left between them. The CDR3 spans 14 residues. Germline values: CDR1 SGHVS, CDR2 FNYEAQ. CDR3 coding DNA: TGTGCCAGCAGCATCGGGCCGCGGGGTGAGACCCAGTACTTC. Protein sequence: CASSIGPRGETQYF.

The rearrangement joins TRBV5-1 to TRBJ1-1; D uncertain. V was cut by 8 bases and J by 5 bases, with 25 bases left in between. The CDR3 runs 16 residues. CDR1 and CDR2 from the germline V gene are SGHRS and YFSETQ. This chain's CDR3 is CASTRSGGRDGTEAFF. In DNA, the CDR3 is TGCGCCAGTACCCGGAGTGGAGGGAGAGATGGGACTGAAGCTTTCTTT.

This clone was observed a handful of times. The J gene is TRBJ2-2, the V gene TRBV6-4; 8 bases match TRBD1. CDR1 is MRHNA and CDR2 is SNTAGT in the germline V gene. The CDR3 has 14 residues. J gave up 6 bases and V 5 bases, and 5 bases lay outside the gene matches. CDR3: CASSSTGEAGELFF. DNA of the CDR3: TGTGCCAGCAGTTCGACAGGGGAGGCCGGGGAGCTGTTTTTT.

CDR3 protein: CASSRDWSSYEQYF. The CDR3 region has the DNA TGTGCCAGCAGCCGGGACTGGAGCTCCTACGAGCAGTACTTC. The rearrangement uses TRBV2 and TRBJ2-7; D is perhaps TRBD2 (6 bases). The germline gives CDR1 SNHLY, CDR2 FYNNEI. This CDR3 is 14 amino acids long. Trimming removed 6 bases at V and 0 bases at J, with 12 bases between. Full variable domain (remainder filled in from reference TRBV2 and TRBJ2-7): EPEVTQTPSHQVTQMGQEVILRCVPISNHLYFYWYRQILGQKVEFLVSFYNNEISEKSEIFDDQFSVERPDGSNFTLKIRSTKLEDSAMYFCASSRDWSSYEQYFGPGTRLTVT.

The CDR3 nucleotides read TGTGCCAGCAGTGAAACCGGGACAGGAGGGCACGAGCAGTACTTC. As protein: CASSETGTGGHEQYF. The rearrangement joins TRBV6-1 to TRBJ2-5, with 8 positions matching TRBD1. The J call may be incorrect, as the DNA end agrees better with TRBJ2-7. Germline CDR1 and CDR2: MNHNS and SASEGT. The CDR3 covers 15 residues.

Here the CDR3 reads CASSLYRGDEKLFF. For the CDR3, the DNA is TGTGCCAGCAGTTTATACAGGGGTGATGAAAAACTGTTTTTT. The gene calls are TRBV27 and TRBJ1-4; 7 nucleotides align to TRBD1. The CDR3 spans 14 residues. Germline V gene data show CDR1 as MNHEY and CDR2 as SMNVEV (reference sequence). The ends lost 1 base at V and 6 bases at J; junction bases unmatched: 2.

V usage is TRBV27 and J usage is TRBJ1-2; the D gene is possibly TRBD1 (5 bases). Per the germline V gene, CDR1 is MNHEY and CDR2 is SMNVEV (reference sequence). There are 15 residues in the CDR3. Trimming removed 2 bases from V and 2 bases from J, with 12 bases in between. The CDR3 DNA reads TGTGCCAGCAGTTTAAGTAGAACAGGCAACTATGGCTACACCTTC. Protein sequence: CASSLSRTGNYGYTF.

J is TRBJ2-7 and V is TRBV4-2, with 11 bases that match TRBD1. With 6 bases clipped from V and 2 bases from J, the junction kept 9 bases outside the gene matches. CDR1 is LGHNA and CDR2 is YNFKEQ in the germline V gene. The CDR3 covers 16 residues. CDR3 region: CASRTAGQGGPYEQYF. The CDR3 DNA sequence: TGTGCCAGCAGGACGGCGGGACAGGGGGGACCCTACGAGCAGTACTTC.

The rearrangement uses TRBV5-1 and TRBJ2-7; weak D call: TRBD2 (7 bases). The V gene's germline CDR1 is SGHRS and CDR2 YFSETQ. Trimming removed 7 bases from V and 5 bases from J, with 19 bases in between. The CDR3 loop spans 14 amino acids. CDR3 sequence reads: CASGRGGVMDEQYF. The CDR3 nucleotides read TGCGCCAGCGGAAGGGGGGGGGTCATGGACGAGCAGTACTTC.

The chain recombines TRBV29-1 with TRBJ2-1; 13 bases are a match to TRBD2. CDR1 is SQVTM and CDR2 is ANQGSEA in the germline V gene. The CDR3 contains 14 residues. The V and J ends lost 6 bases and 5 bases, in that order; junction bases with no gene match: 4. In DNA form, the CDR3 reads TGCAGCGTCGGGACTAGCGGGGACCACAATGAGCAGTTCTTC. It yields the protein CSVGTSGDHNEQFF.

This clone was detected only once. The chain has TRBV7-6 and TRBJ1-2; TRBD1 agrees at 7 bases. The V segment lost 4 bases and the J segment 8 bases; nucleotides outside the gene matches: 7. This CDR3 is built from 13 residues. CDR1 SGHVS and CDR2 FNYEAQ come from the germline V gene. CDR3 protein: CASSSRTGGGYTF. CDR3 in DNA: TGTGCCAGCAGCTCCCGGACAGGAGGCGGCTACACCTTC.

The rearrangement joins TRBV6-6 to TRBJ2-3; D possibly corresponds to TRBD1 (6 bases). Looked up from germline, CDR1 is MNHNY and CDR2 is SVGAGI (reference sequence). CDR3 length equals 12 residues. Deletions cut 8 bases from V and 2 bases from J, with 8 bases between. DNA for the CDR3: TGTGCCAGCGGACAGCCCACAGATACGCAGTATTTT. Its translation: CASGQPTDTQYF.

This clone was found a few times. The chain is built from TRBV28 and TRBJ1-5; no clear D. Trimming removed 3 bases from V and 2 bases from J, with 8 bases in between. In germline, CDR1 is MDHEN, CDR2 SYDVKM. The CDR3 consists of 14 residues. Here the CDR3 DNA reads TGTGCCAGCAGTTTCTATGATGGCAATCAGCCCCAGCATTTT. Translation: CASSFYDGNQPQHF. Full variable domain (missing parts from reference TRBV28 and TRBJ1-5): DVKVTQSSRYLVKRTGEKVFLECVQDMDHENMFWYRQDPGLGLRLIYFSYDVKMKEKGDIPEGYSVSREKKERFSLILESASTNQTSMYLCASSFYDGNQPQHFGDGTRLSIL.

This clone has just a few counts. The chain joins TRBV18 to TRBJ1-1; 7 bases are shared with TRBD1. The J segment lost 5 bases and the V segment lost 3 bases, leaving 6 bases of the junction unmatched. The CDR3 is 14 amino acids. Germline loops: CDR1 KGHSH, CDR2 LQKENI. The CDR3 DNA sequence: TGTGCCAGCTCACCGCAGACAGGGAGAACTGAAGCTTTCTTT. Residues: CASSPQTGRTEAFF.

This sequence joins TRBV28 and TRBJ2-7; TRBD1 matches 12 bases. The germline gives CDR1 MDHEN, CDR2 SYDVKM. This CDR3 is 16 amino acids long. After removal of 5 bases from V and 4 bases from J, the junction contained 9 bases not matched to a gene. This chain's CDR3 is CASSPTGTGGFYEQYF. CDR3 DNA sequence: TGTGCCAGCAGTCCCACCGGGACAGGGGGCTTTTACGAGCAGTACTTC.

The J gene is TRBJ1-2, the V gene TRBV4-2, with unresolved D. Per the germline V gene, CDR1 is LGHNA and CDR2 is YNFKEQ. V was shortened by 1 base and J by 4 bases, with 7 bases between the two germline ends. The CDR3 runs 13 residues. CDR3 in DNA: TGTGCCAGCAGCCAAGGGTACATCTATGGCTACACCTTC. Translation gives CASSQGYIYGYTF.

This clone occurred a few times. The chain joins TRBV6-1 to TRBJ2-7; D remains ambiguous. Trimming removed 6 bases from V and 0 bases from J, with 3 bases in between. The germline CDR1 and CDR2 sequences are MNHNS and SASEGT. The CDR3 is 11 amino acids. The DNA for the CDR3 is TGTGCCAGCAGCCGCTCCTACGAGCAGTACTTC. Its protein product is CASSRSYEQYF.

The genes are TRBV27 and TRBJ2-7; TRBD1 might be the D (5 bases). The CDR3 is 13 residues long. Trimming took off 6 bases at V and 3 bases at J, with 12 bases between the two ends. Germline assignment: CDR1 MNHEY and CDR2 SMNVEV (reference sequence). In DNA, the CDR3 is TGTGCCAGCAGCAGGGCCGACCGCTACGAGCAGTACTTC. This translates into CASSRADRYEQYF.

The rearrangement uses TRBV7-2 and TRBJ2-7, with D hard to call. The CDR3 runs to 14 residues. The germline V and J ends were trimmed by 5 bases and 4 bases, with 15 bases remaining between them. Germline CDR1 is SGHTA and CDR2 is FQGNSA. The chain's CDR3 is CASSAIRYEYEQYF. The CDR3 coding sequence is TGTGCCAGCAGCGCGATCAGGTACGAATACGAGCAGTACTTC.

This clone was seen only a few times. The chain is built from TRBV2 and TRBJ1-6, with unresolved D. The CDR3 extends over 15 amino acids. The ends were cut back, 7 bases at V and 7 bases at J, with 17 bases in the middle. Per the germline V gene, CDR1 is SNHLY and CDR2 is FYNNEI. This CDR3 is CASIGSGGHNSPLHF. CDR3 DNA sequence: TGTGCCAGCATTGGGAGCGGCGGGCACAATTCACCCCTCCACTTT.

Relative to its sample, this clone is large (0.1 to 1%). This chain links TRBV7-9 with TRBJ1-1; no clear D. The CDR3 runs 13 residues. V shed 6 bases and J shed 4 bases, with 12 bases lying between them. The germline CDR1 and CDR2 sequences are SEHNR and FQNEAQ (reference sequence). Here the CDR3 reads CASSHESGTEAFF. DNA for the CDR3: TGTGCCAGCAGTCACGAAAGCGGCACTGAAGCTTTCTTT. The entire variable domain, with the rest obtained from reference TRBV7-9 and TRBJ1-1, is as follows: DTGVSQNPRHKITKRGQNVTFRCDPISEHNRLYWYRQTLGQGPEFLTYFQNEAQLEKSRLLSDRFSAERPKGSFSTLEIQRTEQGDSAMYLCASSHESGTEAFFGQGTRLTVV.

The chain combines TRBV9 with TRBJ2-2; TRBD1 aligns across 9 bases. Germline lookup yields CDR1 SGDLS and CDR2 YYNGEE. V lost 4 bases, J lost 0 bases, and 4 bases stayed unmatched. The CDR3 runs to 16 residues. This chain's CDR3 is CASSIRQGANTGELFF. The DNA of the CDR3 is TGTGCCAGCAGCATCCGACAGGGGGCGAACACCGGGGAGCTGTTTTTT. The whole variable domain, remainder taken from reference TRBV9 and TRBJ2-2, is DSGVTQTPKHLITATGQRVTLRCSPRSGDLSVYWYQQSLDQGLQFLIQYYNGEERAKGNILERFSAQQFPDLHSELNLSSLELGDSALYFCASSIRQGANTGELFFGEGSRLTVL.

This clone was counted only a few times. The chain employs TRBV9 and TRBJ1-3; 7 bases align to TRBD1. The CDR3 covers 14 residues. Germline CDR1 SGDLS, CDR2 YYNGEE. V shed 4 bases and J 2 bases; nucleotides not matched to a gene: 3. DNA for the CDR3: TGTGCCAGCAGCTCCCAGGGGGCTGGAAACACCATATATTTT. Translating it yields CASSSQGAGNTIYF.

This clone was observed a few times. The chain links TRBV19 to TRBJ2-1, with D possibly matching TRBD2 (5 bases). The CDR3 has 18 residues. Germline assignment: CDR1 LNHDA and CDR2 SQIVND (reference sequence). The germline V and J ends were trimmed by 0 bases and 4 bases, with 19 bases remaining between them. CDR3 residues: CASSIEGLMGKAYNEQFF. DNA of the CDR3: TGTGCCAGTAGTATAGAAGGACTGATGGGTAAAGCTTACAATGAGCAGTTCTTC.

This clone was counted a few times. V gene TRBV2 combines with J gene TRBJ1-1; D gene unclear. The CDR3 extends over 15 amino acids. Germline V gene lookup returns CDR1 SNHLY and CDR2 FYNNEI. The V gene lost 5 bases and the J gene lost 0 bases, with 13 bases spanning the gap. CDR3 sequence reads: CASSQSSFMNTEAFF. The CDR3 DNA reads TGTGCCAGCAGTCAGTCCTCGTTCATGAACACTGAAGCTTTCTTT.

The chain recombines TRBV11-2 with TRBJ1-1, with no clear D. The V end lost 2 bases, the J end lost 2 bases, and 12 bases lay between the germline ends. In germline, CDR1 is SGHAT, CDR2 FQNNGV. CDR3 length: 15 amino acids. CDR3 protein: CASSLTPGTNTEAFF. As DNA, the CDR3 is TGTGCCAGCAGCTTAACCCCGGGAACTAACACTGAAGCTTTCTTT.

This chain links TRBV5-6 with TRBJ2-2; no definite D call. The CDR3 is 14 amino acids. V was shortened by 4 bases and J by 5 bases, with 12 bases between the two germline ends. In germline, CDR1 is SGHDT, CDR2 YYEEEE. CDR3 sequence: CASSTDTDTGELFF. CDR3 in DNA: TGTGCCAGCAGCACAGATACAGATACCGGGGAGCTGTTTTTT. The whole variable domain, remainder taken from reference TRBV5-6 and TRBJ2-2, is DAGVTQSPTHLIKTRGQQVTLRCSPKSGHDTVSWYQQALGQGPQFIFQYYEEEERQRGNFPDRFSGHQFPNYSSELNVNALLLGDSALYLCASSTDTDTGELFFGEGSRLTVL.